Listed below are T cell receptor beta chains from one sample, sequenced in a study of blood T cell repertoires in COVID-19. Assay: immunoSEQ multiplex PCR; the TCRdb copy retains only in-frame clones and omits some. The data show 210,000 or so clones, approximately 83% seen once. The sample comprised PBMCs or T cells enriched from blood (not recorded which). The receptors here all came from a woman between 50 and 59 years old who had been exposed to COVID-19. Each CDR3 is given with its conserved first and last residue. D genes are given only for firm matches. Clone size is shown for a subset of rows, as once, few, many or a class of expanded clone.

CDR3 length	D gene	V gene	J gene	clone size	CDR3 DNA	CDR3 protein
14	TRBD1	TRBV29-1	TRBJ1-2	NA	TGCAGCGTTGGCTCGGGACAGGGGTTAGGTGGCTACACCTTC	CSVGSGQGLGGYTF
16	TRBD1	TRBV5-5	TRBJ1-2	NA	TGTGCCAGCAGCTTGGGTACCGGGACAGGGAACTATGGCTACACCTTC	CASSLGTGTGNYGYTF
13	NA	TRBV7-2	TRBJ1-2	once	TGTGCCAGCAGCTTAGACAGCCTCTATGGCTACACCTTC	CASSLDSLYGYTF
17	NA	TRBV5-5	TRBJ2-7	NA	TGTGCCAGCAGCTTGTTTTCCGGTCCTGACACCTCCTACGAGCAGTACTTC	CASSLFSGPDTSYEQYF
13	NA	TRBV24-1	TRBJ1-3	NA	TGTGCCACCAGTGATTTCAGGGGAAACACCATATATTTT	CATSDFRGNTIYF
14	NA	TRBV18	TRBJ2-5	NA	TGTGCCAGCTCACCCGCCCCCGGGGATGAGACCCAGTACTTC	CASSPAPGDETQYF
16	NA	TRBV27	TRBJ1-5	NA	TGTGCCAGCAGTTTATCTTCTTTACAGGGCGATCAGCCCCAGCATTTT	CASSLSSLQGDQPQHF
16	TRBD2	TRBV6-5	TRBJ2-3	NA	TGTGCCAGCAGTTACACTAGCGGGGGGCCCACAGATACGCAGTATTTT	CASSYTSGGPTDTQYF
12	NA	TRBV6-5	TRBJ1-1	NA	TGTGCCAGCCCCGGAGTGAACACTGAAGCTTTCTTT	CASPGVNTEAFF
14	NA	TRBV19	TRBJ2-5	NA	TGTGCCAGTAGTCCCATGGGACCGGCGGGAACCCAGTACTTC	CASSPMGPAGTQYF
15	TRBD1	TRBV7-9	TRBJ2-6	few	TGTGCCAGCAGCCACAGGGGGCCGGGGGCCAACGTCCTGACTTTC	CASSHRGPGANVLTF
12	NA	TRBV30	TRBJ1-3	NA	TGTGCCTGGGGTGTGTCCGCGGACACCATATATTTT	CAWGVSADTIYF
17	TRBD1	TRBV3-1/TRBV3-2	TRBJ1-6	few	TGTGCCAGCAGCCCCGGGACACAGGGGGTCAGGGTTTCACCCCTCCACTTT	CASSPGTQGVRVSPLHF
15	NA	TRBV5-1	TRBJ1-1	NA	TGCGCCAGCAGCTTTACGGGCGGGACGAACACTGAAGCTTTCTTT	CASSFTGGTNTEAFF
17	NA	TRBV19	TRBJ1-4	NA	TGTGCCAGTAGTATGGCGCCGTGGACGGGCGGGGATGAAAAACTGTTTTTT	CASSMAPWTGGDEKLFF
12	TRBD1	TRBV2	TRBJ1-4	NA	TGTGCCAGCAGGACAGGGGATGAAAAACTGTTTTTT	CASRTGDEKLFF
15	TRBD2	TRBV5-5	TRBJ2-7	NA	TGTGCCAGCAGCTACGGGACTAGCATCTCCTACGAGCAGTACTTC	CASSYGTSISYEQYF
16	NA	TRBV4-3	TRBJ2-6	NA	TGCGCCAGCAGCCAAACAGGAGTATCTGGGGCCAACGTCCTGACTTTC	CASSQTGVSGANVLTF
13	TRBD2	TRBV27	TRBJ2-1	NA	TGTGCCAGCAGTATTTTTAGCGGGGGTGAGCAGTTCTTC	CASSIFSGGEQFF
16	TRBD2	TRBV4-3	TRBJ2-1	NA	TGCGCCAGCAGCCAAGGCTCGGGACTAGCATCAAGTGAGCAGTTCTTC	CASSQGSGLASSEQFF
13	NA	TRBV11-1	TRBJ1-2	many	TGTGCCAGCAGCTTAAGATACGGGAGTGGCTACACCTTC	CASSLRYGSGYTF
16	NA	TRBV6-2/TRBV6-3	TRBJ2-7	NA	TGTGCCAGCAGTTTTCGGGGGGCCACAGGTTTCAACGAGCAGTACTTC	CASSFRGATGFNEQYF
13	NA	TRBV28	TRBJ1-1	NA	TGTGCCAGCAGTTTGGGGAGGAGGACTGAAGCTTTCTTT	CASSLGRRTEAFF
14	NA	TRBV11-2	TRBJ2-7	NA	TGTGCCAGCAGCTTCGGGGACTTCACATACGAGCAGTACTTC	CASSFGDFTYEQYF
11	NA	TRBV27	TRBJ1-2	NA	TGTGCCAGCGGGAGGGACTATGGCTACACCTTC	CASGRDYGYTF
14	NA	TRBV27	TRBJ1-5	NA	TGTGCCAGCAGTGTTAACAGGGTAGATCAGCCCCAGCATTTT	CASSVNRVDQPQHF
16	NA	TRBV19	TRBJ2-6	NA	TGTGCCAGTAGTATGGGGGGGGCCTCTGGGGCCAACGTCCTGACTTTC	CASSMGGASGANVLTF
14	TRBD1	TRBV11-2	TRBJ2-7	NA	TGTGCCAGCAGCTTAGATCTTGACAGGGGCGAGCAGTACTTC	CASSLDLDRGEQYF
16	NA	TRBV20-1	TRBJ1-6	NA	TGCAGTGCTAGTGAGGCGCGGGGTCCCTATAATTCACCCCTCCACTTT	CSASEARGPYNSPLHF
15	NA	TRBV15	TRBJ2-5	NA	TGTGCCACCAGCAGAGCGGGGTTGGGGCAAGAGACCCAGTACTTC	CATSRAGLGQETQYF
15	NA	TRBV27	TRBJ2-3	NA	TGTGCCAGCAGTTTCGGAGGGGTAGACACAGATACGCAGTATTTT	CASSFGGVDTDTQYF
16	TRBD1	TRBV3-1/TRBV3-2	TRBJ2-3	few	TGTGCCAGCAGCCAAGGCCGGGACAGGGGTTCAGATACGCAGTATTTT	CASSQGRDRGSDTQYF
15	NA	TRBV4-3	TRBJ2-3	NA	TGCGCCAGCAGCCAAGAAGGAAGCGGGACAGATACGCAGTATTTT	CASSQEGSGTDTQYF
17	NA	TRBV21-1	TRBJ2-3	NA	TGTGCCAGCAGCAAAGGCCCACAGGGTTATGTGACAGATACGCAGTATTTT	CASSKGPQGYVTDTQYF
14	NA	TRBV7-9	TRBJ1-2	once	TGTGCCAGCAGGCAAAATACAGGGAACTATGGCTACACCTTC	CASRQNTGNYGYTF
14	NA	TRBV19	TRBJ2-7	NA	TGTGCCAGTAGTAGAACCTGGGACATTTCCGAGCAGTACTTC	CASSRTWDISEQYF
14	NA	TRBV5-1	TRBJ1-4	NA	TGCGCCAGCAGCCTAACAGGGTCCTTAGAAAAACTGTTTTTT	CASSLTGSLEKLFF
13	TRBD1	TRBV2	TRBJ1-2	once	TGTGCCAGCAAGGTGGACAGGGTAGGCGGCTACACCTTC	CASKVDRVGGYTF
15	NA	TRBV10-2	TRBJ2-3	NA	TGCGCCAGCAGTGAGTCCGAGTGGGCCACAGATACGCAGTATTTT	CASSESEWATDTQYF
16	TRBD2	TRBV13	TRBJ2-1	NA	TGTGCCAGCAGCTTAGTTCGGACTAGCGGGGTCAGCGAGCAGTTCTTC	CASSLVRTSGVSEQFF
12	NA	TRBV6-2/TRBV6-3	TRBJ1-2	few	TGTGCCAGCAGTCGGGGATCCTATGGCTACACCTTC	CASSRGSYGYTF
15	NA	TRBV9	TRBJ2-7	NA	TGTGCCAGCAGCGTATCGGGGGTTCGTGAGACGGAGCAGTACTTC	CASSVSGVRETEQYF
15	TRBD1	TRBV10-3	TRBJ2-3	NA	TGTGCCATCAGTGAGGGGACAGGGAACACAGATACGCAGTATTTT	CAISEGTGNTDTQYF
16	TRBD1	TRBV5-8	TRBJ2-7	NA	TGTGCCAGCAGCTTGGGTACCGGGACAGACAACGACGAGCAGTACTTC	CASSLGTGTDNDEQYF
13	NA	TRBV7-2	TRBJ1-5	NA	TGTGCCAGCAGCATAGGGGCCAATCAGCCCCAGCATTTT	CASSIGANQPQHF
14	TRBD2	TRBV2	TRBJ2-7	NA	TGTGCCAGCAGTGTCCTGCGGGGGGGACACGAGCAGTACTTC	CASSVLRGGHEQYF
13	TRBD1	TRBV12-5	TRBJ1-2	NA	TGTGCTAGTGCCTCGGACAGGCTTTATGGCTACACCTTC	CASASDRLYGYTF
14	TRBD1	TRBV10-2	TRBJ1-1	NA	TGCGCCAGCACCGAGGACAGGGGGAACACTGAAGCTTTCTTT	CASTEDRGNTEAFF